This T cell receptor (beta chain) comes out of a study of cytomegalovirus exposure and HLA in healthy donors. The trim removed 5 bases at V and 3 bases at J, leaving 9 bases unmatched. Germline CDR1 and CDR2: MDHEN and SYDVKM. This CDR3 has 15 amino acids. PCR employed 60 Vbeta and 13 Jbeta primers. The protocol was immunoSEQ multiplex PCR, while the TCRdb copy is restricted to in-frame clones and leaves out a portion. The sample records about 130,000 clones, 80% being singletons. The source is a young man in good health and CMV-seronegative. The chain couples TRBV28 to TRBJ2-7; TRBD2 aligns across 8 bases. The specimen sequenced was PBMCs. The CDR3 loop is CASSIPGGVNYEQYF. The DNA for the CDR3 is TGTGCCAGCAGTATACCCGGGGGGGTTAACTACGAGCAGTACTTC.